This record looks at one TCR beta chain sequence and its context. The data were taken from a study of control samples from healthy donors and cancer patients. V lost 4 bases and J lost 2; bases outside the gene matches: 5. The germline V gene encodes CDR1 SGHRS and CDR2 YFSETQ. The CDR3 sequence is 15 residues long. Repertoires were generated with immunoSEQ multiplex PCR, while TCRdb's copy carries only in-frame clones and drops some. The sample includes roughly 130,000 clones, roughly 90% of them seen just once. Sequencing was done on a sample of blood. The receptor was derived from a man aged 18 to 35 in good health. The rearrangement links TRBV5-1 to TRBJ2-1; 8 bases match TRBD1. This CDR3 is CASSGQGAAYNEQFF. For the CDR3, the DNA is TGCGCCAGCAGCGGGCAGGGGGCCGCCTACAATGAGCAGTTCTTC.